This TCR beta chain was recovered during a study of T cell repertoires in cytomegalovirus infection. TCRdb re-called the reads with MiXCR, one entry per CDR3 protein. This sample has approximately 250,000 distinct CDR3 sequences, with approximately 9.1% found just once. The CDR3 totals 15 residues. Per the germline V gene, CDR1 is LGHDT and CDR2 is YNNKEL (reference sequence). Trimming removed 4 bases from V and 1 base from J; junction bases left unmatched: 7. Study conclusions and caveats: HLA-C-restricted CMV clonotypes gave the most frequent clonotype in two of eight donors.

Remarks on this clonotype: The antigen is not known.

V and J are TRBV3-1 and TRBJ2-7; 7 bases map to TRBD2. Sequencing input: PBMCs. This receptor was obtained from a human donor in good health (CMV status not recorded). Some clones in this sample may be carry-over from other donors' samples. CDR3: CASSLPGRESYEQYF. In nucleotides, the CDR3 is TGTGCCAGCAGCCTACCGGGGAGGGAATCCTACGAGCAGTACTTC.